This T cell receptor (beta chain) was identified in a study of response to subunit inactivated influenza vaccine. MiXCR was run by TCRdb on the RT-PCR reads, yielding one entry per CDR3 protein. This table has about 520,000 distinct CDR3 sequences, under 8.5% appearing once. Per germline, CDR1 MGHRA and CDR2 YSYEKL. The length of the CDR3 is 17 residues. The J segment lost 3 bases and the V segment lost 1 base, leaving 5 bases of the junction unmatched. Sequenced material: PBMCs from blood, taken around 25 months after vaccination. The TCR sequence derives from a man aged 45 to 75 who received an inactivated influenza vaccine. The V call is TRBV4-1, the J call TRBJ2-2; 10 nucleotides agree with TRBD1. This CDR3 is CASSQAAGQGYTGELFF. Written as DNA, the CDR3 is TGCGCCAGCAGCCAAGCAGCGGGACAGGGGTACACCGGGGAGCTGTTTTTT.